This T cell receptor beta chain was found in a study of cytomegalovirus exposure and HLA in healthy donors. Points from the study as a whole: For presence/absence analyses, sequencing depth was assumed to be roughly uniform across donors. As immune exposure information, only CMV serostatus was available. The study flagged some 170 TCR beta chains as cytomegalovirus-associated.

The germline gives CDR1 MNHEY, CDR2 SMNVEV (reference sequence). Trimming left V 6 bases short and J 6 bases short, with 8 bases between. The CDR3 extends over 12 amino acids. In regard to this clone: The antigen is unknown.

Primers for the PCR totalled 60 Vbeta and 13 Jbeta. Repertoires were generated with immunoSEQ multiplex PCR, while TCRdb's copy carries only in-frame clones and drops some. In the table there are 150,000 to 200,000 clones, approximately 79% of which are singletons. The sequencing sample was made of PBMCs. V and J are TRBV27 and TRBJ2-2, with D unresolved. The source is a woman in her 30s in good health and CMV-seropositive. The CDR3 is CASSPRSGELFF. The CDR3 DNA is TGTGCCAGCAGCCCCCGTTCCGGGGAGCTGTTTTTT.